The 27 T cell receptor beta chains reported below all come from one sample, sequenced in a study of shared clonotypes between healthy human individuals. Naivety among CD8 cells was defined by CD45RO negativity and positive CCR7 selection, thereby excluding terminally differentiated effector memory CD45RA+ cells. The protocol was immunoSEQ multiplex PCR, while the TCRdb copy is restricted to in-frame clones and leaves out a portion. The sample lists more than 600,000 clones; about 90% were seen once. Sequencing input: naive CD8+ T cells sorted from blood. These receptors all stem from a man younger than 45 in good health.

The rearrangement joins TRBV14 to TRBJ2-7; 10 bases are a match to TRBD1. Germline V gives CDR1 SGHDN, CDR2 FVKESK. With 1 base clipped from V and 6 bases from J, the junction kept 3 bases outside the gene matches. There are 14 residues in the CDR3. The chain's CDR3 is CASSQGQGAIEQYF. The CDR3 DNA sequence: TGTGCCAGCAGCCAAGGACAGGGGGCCATCGAGCAGTACTTC.

J is TRBJ2-1 and V is TRBV9; 10 positions agree with TRBD1. CDR1 is SGDLS and CDR2 is YYNGEE in the germline V gene. Losses at the gene ends were 4 bases for V and 4 bases for J; bases not matched to a gene: 8. The CDR3 extends over 16 amino acids. CDR3 residues: CASSPQGTGAYNEQFF. As DNA, the CDR3 is TGTGCCAGCAGCCCCCAAGGGACAGGGGCGTACAATGAGCAGTTCTTC. Based on the CDR3 plus reference TRBV9 and TRBJ2-1, the full variable domain is DSGVTQTPKHLITATGQRVTLRCSPRSGDLSVYWYQQSLDQGLQFLIQYYNGEERAKGNILERFSAQQFPDLHSELNLSSLELGDSALYFCASSPQGTGAYNEQFFGPGTRLTVL.

The J gene is TRBJ2-1, the V gene TRBV10-2; 11 bases align to TRBD2. With V trimmed by 7 bases and J by 2 bases, 7 bases remained unmatched. The CDR3 loop spans 16 amino acids. The V gene's germline CDR1 is WSHSY and CDR2 SAAADI. The CDR3 reads CASTYQTSGAYNEQFF. The CDR3 nucleotides are TGCGCCAGCACCTACCAGACTAGCGGGGCCTACAATGAGCAGTTCTTC.

About this clone: Other DNA sequences in the same sample also yield this CDR3. This chain uses TRBV7-9 with TRBJ2-2; D unresolved. V gave up 7 bases and J gave up 4 bases, with 10 bases separating them. The germline CDR1 and CDR2 sequences are SEHNR and FQNEAQ (reference sequence). The CDR3 consists of 13 residues. CDR3 region: CASTPGLTGELFF. The DNA of the CDR3 is TGTGCCAGCACTCCCGGGCTCACCGGGGAGCTGTTTTTT.

The chain is built from TRBV6-6 and TRBJ1-1, with TRBD1 matching 8 bases. V was pared by 0 bases and J by 1 base, with 4 bases of the junction left unmatched. Germline V lookup: CDR1 MNHNY, CDR2 SVGAGI (reference sequence). CDR3 length: 16 amino acids. CDR3 residues: CASSYSQGARNTEAFF. The CDR3 DNA sequence: TGTGCCAGCAGTTACTCGCAGGGGGCCCGGAACACTGAAGCTTTCTTT.

This clone showed up just a few times. This chain's CDR3 is CASSNRGGTEAFF. CDR3 DNA: TGTGCCAGCAGCAACAGGGGAGGAACTGAAGCTTTCTTT. The chain is built from TRBV7-9 and TRBJ1-1, with 7 bases lining up with TRBD1. J lost 5 bases, V lost 5 bases, and 5 bases had no gene match. From germline, CDR1 is SEHNR and CDR2 FQNEAQ (reference sequence). CDR3 length: 13 amino acids. Complete variable domain (other parts from reference TRBV7-9 and TRBJ1-1): DTGVSQNPRHKITKRGQNVTFRCDPISEHNRLYWYRQTLGQGPEFLTYFQNEAQLEKSRLLSDRFSAERPKGSFSTLEIQRTEQGDSAMYLCASSNRGGTEAFFGQGTRLTVV.

This sequence joins TRBV19 and TRBJ1-5, with TRBD1 as a possible D gene (5 bases). CDR3 length equals 15 residues. Trimming took 5 bases from V and 0 from J, leaving 11 bases between them. In germline, CDR1 is LNHDA, CDR2 SQIVND (reference sequence). CDR3 region: CASSARDYSNQPQHF. As DNA, the CDR3 is TGTGCCAGTAGTGCCAGGGATTATAGCAATCAGCCCCAGCATTTT.

Worth noting for this clone: This same CDR3 is encoded by further DNA sequences in the sample. This chain uses TRBV27 with TRBJ2-1, with 8 bases that match TRBD2. The trim removed 0 bases at V and 7 bases at J, leaving 2 bases unmatched. The germline CDR1 and CDR2 sequences are MNHEY and SMNVEV (reference sequence). This CDR3 contains 14 residues. CDR3 nucleotide sequence: TGTGCCAGCAGTTTATCCCGGGGGGGGAATGAGCAGTTCTTC. Encoded protein: CASSLSRGGNEQFF.

This chain links TRBV7-2 with TRBJ2-7; no definite D call. Trimming stripped 3 bases from V and 2 bases from J, with 8 bases between. The CDR3 is 13 residues long. The germline CDR1 and CDR2 sequences are SGHTA and FQGNSA. The CDR3 bases are TGTGCCAGCAGCTTCGTCGGACCCTACGAGCAGTACTTC. The encoded protein is CASSFVGPYEQYF.

The V and J genes are TRBV7-9 and TRBJ2-2; 9 nucleotides line up with TRBD2. The ends lost 5 bases at V and 6 bases at J; junction bases unmatched: 10. This CDR3 comprises 16 residues. Germline CDR1 SEHNR, CDR2 FQNEAQ (reference sequence). Here the CDR3 DNA reads TGTGCCAGCAGCCCGGGGGGTAGCGGGAGTTCCGGGGAGCTGTTTTTT. Translated, it gives CASSPGGSGSSGELFF.

The rearrangement uses TRBV20-1 and TRBJ2-7; D ambiguous. The CDR3 extends over 11 amino acids. V was shortened by 6 bases and J by 2 bases, with 8 bases between the two germline ends. The V gene's germline CDR1 is DFQATT and CDR2 SNEGSKA (reference sequence). CDR3 sequence reads: CSARITYEQYF. CDR3 DNA sequence: TGCAGTGCAAGGATTACCTACGAGCAGTACTTC.

This clone was seen more than once but under ten times. This rearrangement joins TRBV27 to TRBJ2-2; D ambiguous. The germline V gene encodes CDR1 MNHEY and CDR2 SMNVEV (reference sequence). The CDR3 consists of 15 residues. Trimming stripped 5 bases from V and 4 bases from J, with 14 bases between. The chain's CDR3 is CASSLVWSSTGELFF. The CDR3 bases are TGTGCCAGCAGTCTGGTATGGTCTAGCACCGGGGAGCTGTTTTTT.

This chain links TRBV7-8 with TRBJ2-7; D is uncertain. Trimming cost V 5 bases and J 3 bases, with 8 bases left between them. Per germline, CDR1 SGHVS and CDR2 FQNEAQ. The CDR3 contains 12 residues. The CDR3 DNA is TGTGCCAGCAGCCCTACAGTCTACGAGCAGTACTTC. Encoded protein: CASSPTVYEQYF.

This chain links TRBV7-2 with TRBJ2-3; 10 bases are a match to TRBD2. This CDR3 spans 18 amino acids. CDR1 and CDR2 (germline): SGHTA, FQGNSA. J lost 1 base, V lost 1 base, and 8 bases had no gene match. The CDR3 bases are TGTGCCAGCAGCTTAGGCCTAGCGGGAGTAGGCGGCACAGATACGCAGTATTTT. This sequence encodes CASSLGLAGVGGTDTQYF.

This clone was observed a handful of times. The J gene is TRBJ2-1, the V gene TRBV7-6; tentative D call: TRBD1 (6 bases). V lost 3 bases and J 5 bases, leaving 20 bases between the germline ends. The CDR3 sequence is 17 residues long. Germline CDR1 reads SGHVS; CDR2 reads FNYEAQ. CDR3 sequence: CASSFRGGSGIDNEQFF. In DNA form, the CDR3 reads TGTGCCAGCAGCTTTCGAGGGGGATCCGGAATAGACAATGAGCAGTTCTTC.

The V call is TRBV11-2, the J call TRBJ2-3; D possibly corresponds to TRBD1 (8 bases). This CDR3 has 17 residues. V was pared by 8 bases and J by 4 bases, with 25 bases between. Germline lookup yields CDR1 SGHAT and CDR2 FQNNGV. In DNA, the CDR3 is TGTGCCAGCTCAACGGGGGGCAGGGGGCGTCTATCAGATACGCAGTATTTT. Translating it yields CASSTGGRGRLSDTQYF.

The chain combines TRBV27 with TRBJ2-7, with D perhaps matching TRBD2 (5 bases). Trimming stripped 1 base from V and 6 bases from J, with 10 bases between. Germline V gives CDR1 MNHEY, CDR2 SMNVEV (reference sequence). The CDR3 spans 13 residues. The CDR3 DNA reads TGTGCCAGCAGTTTATTTAGAGGGCGCGAGCAGTACTTC. Its protein is CASSLFRGREQYF.

This chain links TRBV27 with TRBJ1-4; D is ambiguous. CDR3 length equals 13 residues. Looked up from germline, CDR1 is MNHEY and CDR2 is SMNVEV (reference sequence). V gave up 2 bases and J gave up 7 bases, with 8 bases separating them. Here the CDR3 DNA reads TGTGCCAGCAGTTTAATTGGGAGTGAAAAACTGTTTTTT. Translation gives CASSLIGSEKLFF.

As concerns this clone: Other DNA sequences from this sample encode an identical CDR3 as well. V usage is TRBV5-6 and J usage is TRBJ2-7; D is uncertain. Trimming removed 0 bases at V and 0 bases at J, with 7 bases between. Looked up from germline, CDR1 is SGHDT and CDR2 is YYEEEE. The CDR3 extends over 14 amino acids. The CDR3 region has the DNA TGTGCCAGCAGCTTGGGAGGCAGCTCCTACGAGCAGTACTTC. Translating gives CASSLGGSSYEQYF.

The chain combines TRBV10-3 with TRBJ1-5; tentatively, D is TRBD1 (5 bases). The CDR3 length is 14 residues. Germline V gene lookup returns CDR1 ENHRY and CDR2 SYGVKD. The V and J ends lost 8 bases and 3 bases respectively, with 14 bases between them. CDR3 sequence (DNA): TGTGCCATCGGAGATGGGGCAAACAATCAGCCCCAGCATTTT. This sequence encodes CAIGDGANNQPQHF.

This rearrangement joins TRBV5-1 to TRBJ2-7; perhaps TRBD1 as D (7 bases). V dropped 4 bases and J dropped 7 bases, with 12 bases sitting between them. Germline CDR1 and CDR2: SGHRS and YFSETQ. The CDR3 spans 12 residues. For the CDR3, the DNA is TGCGCCAGCAGCCCGACAGGGAGGGAGCAGTACTTC. Its translation: CASSPTGREQYF.

J is TRBJ2-1 and V is TRBV15, with TRBD2 matching over 12 bases. Germline CDR1 reads LNHNV; CDR2 reads YYDKDF (reference sequence). The junction had 13 bases not matched to a gene; V was cut back by 1 base and J by 9 bases. This CDR3 is 18 amino acids long. CDR3 in amino acids: CATSRGRASTSGRLEQFF. The CDR3 DNA follows: TGTGCCACCAGCAGAGGGAGGGCCTCGACTAGCGGGAGACTTGAGCAGTTCTTC.

This clone has more than one count but fewer than ten. The CDR3 reads CASTLRGYNEQFF. The CDR3 DNA reads TGTGCCAGTACCTTGCGGGGATACAATGAGCAGTTCTTC. The genes are TRBV19 and TRBJ2-1, with D possibly being TRBD2 (6 bases). The CDR3 loop spans 13 amino acids. The V end lost 7 bases, the J end lost 4 bases, and 11 bases lay between the germline ends. The germline V gene encodes CDR1 LNHDA and CDR2 SQIVND (reference sequence). The full variable domain, rest sourced from reference TRBV19 and TRBJ2-1, is DGGITQSPKYLFRKEGQNVTLSCEQNLNHDAMYWYRQDPGQGLRLIYYSQIVNDFQKGDIAEGYSVSREKKESFPLTVTSAQKNPTAFYLCASTLRGYNEQFFGPGTRLTVL.

The CDR3 nucleotides read TGTGCCAGCAGCTTAGCACAGGGAACCTACGAGCAGTACTTC. Its translation is CASSLAQGTYEQYF. This rearrangement joins TRBV11-2 to TRBJ2-7; tentatively, D is TRBD1 (6 bases). CDR3 length equals 14 residues. Germline V lookup: CDR1 SGHAT, CDR2 FQNNGV. The ends were cut back, 1 base at V and 2 bases at J, with 9 bases in the middle.

The chain has TRBV7-8 and TRBJ2-3, with D perhaps matching TRBD2 (6 bases). Trimming removed 0 bases from V and 0 bases from J, with 10 bases in between. This CDR3 has 16 amino acids. Germline CDR1 and CDR2: SGHVS and FQNEAQ. CDR3 residues: CASSLAGGASTDTQYF. CDR3 coding DNA: TGTGCCAGCAGCTTAGCAGGCGGGGCTAGCACAGATACGCAGTATTTT.

The chain links TRBV6-1 to TRBJ2-7; 7 nucleotides match TRBD2. The CDR3 has 13 amino acids. The trim removed 6 bases at V and 5 bases at J, leaving 7 bases unmatched. Germline CDR1 MNHNS, CDR2 SASEGT. CDR3 protein: CASSRTRLHEQYF. The CDR3 DNA follows: TGTGCCAGCAGCCGGACTAGACTTCACGAGCAGTACTTC.

The chain recombines TRBV2 with TRBJ1-1; tentatively, D is TRBD1 (6 bases). This CDR3 region has 14 residues. With 7 bases removed from V and 2 bases from J, the gap between germline ends came to 14 bases. Germline V lookup: CDR1 SNHLY, CDR2 FYNNEI. The CDR3 region has the DNA TGTGCCAGCACCCAGGGGACACTTAACACTGAAGCTTTCTTT. Translation gives CASTQGTLNTEAFF.